The entry below gives a single TCR beta chain sequence along with its context. What it binds is not known. This sample was included in a study of shared clonotypes between healthy human individuals. Looking at the study overall: Each donor had three CD4 naive, three CD4 memory, two CD8 naive and one CD8 memory plate.

Measured with immunoSEQ multiplex PCR; TCRdb has only the in-frame clones, and not every one. The top ten hold approximately 25% of the sample, which has 650,000 to 800,000 clones, about 91% seen once. Study findings and constraints: About 5% of naive CD4 clonotypes were shared across a few donors. Sampling included only blood; tissue repertoires likely differ. The authors expected sequencing depth to affect clonotype sharing among donors.

Selected positively for CCR7 and CD45RO-negative, naive CD8 cells excluded terminally differentiated effector memory CD45RA+ cells. Germline CDR1 and CDR2: SGHDT and YYEEEE. V was trimmed by 4 bases and J by 6 bases, leaving 10 bases between them. CDR3 size: 12 residues. This TCR was recovered from a man aged 30 to 39 in good health. The rearrangement uses TRBV5-6 and TRBJ1-2; D uncertain. Source material: naive CD8+ T cells sorted from blood. The CDR3 nucleotides read TGTGCCAGCAGCGGACTAGAGGATGGCTACACCTTC. Translation: CASSGLEDGYTF.